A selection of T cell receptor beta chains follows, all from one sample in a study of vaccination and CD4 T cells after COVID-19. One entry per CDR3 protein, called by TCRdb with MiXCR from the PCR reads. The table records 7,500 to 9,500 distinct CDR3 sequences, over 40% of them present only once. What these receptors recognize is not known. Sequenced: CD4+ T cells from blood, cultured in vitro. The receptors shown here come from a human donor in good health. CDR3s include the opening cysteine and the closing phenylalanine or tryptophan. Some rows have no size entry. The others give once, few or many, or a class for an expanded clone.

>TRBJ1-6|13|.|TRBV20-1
CSAVTSAVSPLHF
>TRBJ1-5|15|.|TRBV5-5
CASSLIAAGTQPQHF
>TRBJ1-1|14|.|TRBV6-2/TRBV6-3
CASSPGTGYTEAFF
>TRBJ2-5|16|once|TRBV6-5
CASSYQPTAGWETQYF
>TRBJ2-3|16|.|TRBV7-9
CASSLGSRGDSDTQYF
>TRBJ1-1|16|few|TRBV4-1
CASSHRTTGLSTEAFF
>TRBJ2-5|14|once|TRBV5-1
CASSLGDSQETQYF
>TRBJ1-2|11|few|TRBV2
CASSDPGGYTF
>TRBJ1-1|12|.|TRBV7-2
CASRGPNTEAFF
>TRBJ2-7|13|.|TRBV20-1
CSASPGGRYEQYF
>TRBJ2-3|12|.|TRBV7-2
CASSRYADTQYF
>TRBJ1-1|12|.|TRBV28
CASSLGQFEAFF
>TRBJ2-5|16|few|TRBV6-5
CASSYSGGGYQETQYF
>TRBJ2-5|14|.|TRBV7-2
CASSTGQGQETQYF
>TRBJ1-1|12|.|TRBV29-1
CSVVRGGVEAFF
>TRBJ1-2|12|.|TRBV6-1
CASKEGQRGYTF
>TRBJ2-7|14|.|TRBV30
CAWRLAGGSPEQYF
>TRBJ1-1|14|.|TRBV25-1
CASSERGPNSEAFF
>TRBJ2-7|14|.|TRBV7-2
CASSRAVGDYEQYF
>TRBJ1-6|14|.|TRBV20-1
CSAPVRGTGPPLHF
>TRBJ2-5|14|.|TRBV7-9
CASSSDRVQETQYF
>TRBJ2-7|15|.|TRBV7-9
CASSLEGLGDYEQYF
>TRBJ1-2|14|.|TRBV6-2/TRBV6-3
CASSKATRRGFCTF